This TCR beta chain was obtained from a study of shared clonotypes between healthy human individuals. Looking at the study overall: Each donor contributed plates that comprised three CD4 naive, three CD4 memory, two CD8 naive and one CD8 memory. General observations from the study: Sampling covered blood only; tissue repertoires likely differ. Investigators expected sequencing depth to affect clonotype sharing among donors. The study found about 5% of naive CD4 clonotypes shared across several donors.

CD45RO-negative cells were positively selected for CCR7, leaving out terminally differentiated effector memory CD45RA+ cells. Germline V lookup: CDR1 MNHNY, CDR2 SVGAGI (reference sequence). Deletions cut 7 bases from V and 6 bases from J, with 18 bases between. This CDR3 comprises 14 residues. Profiled with immunoSEQ multiplex PCR; TCRdb holds only in-frame clones, not every one. The data contain millions of clones, roughly 91% of them seen just once; the ten biggest clones take up roughly 1.7%. In regard to this clone: Its antigen is not identified.

The clonotype originates from a man aged 18 to 29 in good health. Some clones in this sample may be carry-over from other donors' samples. The sequenced material came from naive CD8+ T cells from PBMCs. The chain employs TRBV6-6 and TRBJ1-1; maybe TRBD1 (5 bases). The CDR3 DNA reads as TGTGCCAGCATCGGGGACTTAACGGGCCCTGAAGCTTTCTTT. It is translated as CASIGDLTGPEAFF.